The clone carrying this TCR beta chain was counted between two and nine times. Antigen: not known. This entry comes from a study of T cell responses to AZD1222 COVID-19 vaccine. Study-wide results and caveats: It should be noted that donors were predominantly white British and more often female, and clonal diversity was possibly underestimated.

Only in-frame clones appear in the TCRdb table, and some are missing; sequencing was by immunoSEQ multiplex PCR. Of tens of thousands of clones listed, nearly 90% are singletons. CDR3 length equals 14 residues. CDR1 and CDR2 from the germline V gene are MGHRA and YSYEKL. Trimming left V 2 bases short and J 6 bases short, with 14 bases between. The V gene is TRBV4-1, the J gene TRBJ2-7, with D unresolved. The TCR comes from an adult in good health. Sample: peripheral blood, taken on day 0 of AZD1222 vaccination. CDR3 residues: CASSQSPLWAEQYF. For the CDR3, the DNA is TGCGCCAGCAGCCAAAGCCCTCTCTGGGCCGAGCAGTACTTC.